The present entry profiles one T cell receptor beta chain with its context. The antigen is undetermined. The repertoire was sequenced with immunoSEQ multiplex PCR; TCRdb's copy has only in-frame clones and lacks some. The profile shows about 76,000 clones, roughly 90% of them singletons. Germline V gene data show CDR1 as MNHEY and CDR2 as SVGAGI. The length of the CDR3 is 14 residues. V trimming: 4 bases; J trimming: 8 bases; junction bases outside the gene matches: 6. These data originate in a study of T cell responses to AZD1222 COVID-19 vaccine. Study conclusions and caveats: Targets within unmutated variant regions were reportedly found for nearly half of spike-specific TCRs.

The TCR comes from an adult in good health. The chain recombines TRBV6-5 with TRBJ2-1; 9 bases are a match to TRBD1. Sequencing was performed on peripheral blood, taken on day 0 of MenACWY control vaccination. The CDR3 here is CASSLGQGLYEQFF. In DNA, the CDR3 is TGTGCCAGCAGTTTGGGACAGGGACTCTATGAGCAGTTCTTC.